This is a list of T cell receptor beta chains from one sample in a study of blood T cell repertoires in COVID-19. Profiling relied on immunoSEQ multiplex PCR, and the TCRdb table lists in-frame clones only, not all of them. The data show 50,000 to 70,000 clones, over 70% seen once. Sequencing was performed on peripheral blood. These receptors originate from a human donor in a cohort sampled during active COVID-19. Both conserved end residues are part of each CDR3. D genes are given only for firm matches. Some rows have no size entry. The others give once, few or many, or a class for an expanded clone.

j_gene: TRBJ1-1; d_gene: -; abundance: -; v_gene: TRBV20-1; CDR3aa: CSASSGATEAFF; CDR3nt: TGCAGTGCTAGTTCGGGAGCCACTGAAGCTTTCTTT
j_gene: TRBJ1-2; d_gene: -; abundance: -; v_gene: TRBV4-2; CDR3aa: CASSQVSGLEYGYTF; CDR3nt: TGTGCCAGCAGCCAAGTTTCGGGGTTGGAGTATGGCTACACCTTC
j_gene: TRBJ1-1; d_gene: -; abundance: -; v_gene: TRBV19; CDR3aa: CASSTTTTNTEAFF; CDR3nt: TGTGCCAGTAGTACGACGACTACGAACACTGAAGCTTTCTTT
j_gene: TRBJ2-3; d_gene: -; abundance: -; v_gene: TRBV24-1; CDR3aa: CATSGGGGTQDTQYF; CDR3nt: TGTGCCACCAGTGGGGGAGGGGGTACACAAGATACGCAGTATTTT
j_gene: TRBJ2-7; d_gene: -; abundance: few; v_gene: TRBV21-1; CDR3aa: CYPGQGVIYEQYF; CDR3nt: TGTTACCCGGGACAGGGGGTTATCTACGAGCAGTACTTC
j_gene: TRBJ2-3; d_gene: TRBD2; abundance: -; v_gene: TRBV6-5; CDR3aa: CASSRTSDSDTQYF; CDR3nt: TGTGCCAGCAGCCGTACTAGCGACTCCGATACGCAGTATTTT
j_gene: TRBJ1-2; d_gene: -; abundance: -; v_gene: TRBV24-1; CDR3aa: CATSDPRQTINYGYTF; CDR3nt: TGTGCCACCAGTGATCCCCGACAGACCATTAACTATGGCTACACCTTC
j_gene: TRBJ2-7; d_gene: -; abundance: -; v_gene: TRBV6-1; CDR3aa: CASSEQGSYEQYF; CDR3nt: TGTGCCAGCAGTGAACAGGGATCCTACGAGCAGTACTTC
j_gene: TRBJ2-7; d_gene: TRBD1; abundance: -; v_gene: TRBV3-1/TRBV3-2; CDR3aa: CASSQSETGVNEQYF; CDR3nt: TGTGCCAGCAGCCAATCGGAGACAGGGGTGAACGAGCAGTACTTC
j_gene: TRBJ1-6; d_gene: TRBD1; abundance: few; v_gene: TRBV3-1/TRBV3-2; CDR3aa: CASSLDRGLLSPLHF; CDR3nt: TGTGCCAGCAGTCTGGACAGGGGACTTCTGTCACCCCTCCACTTT
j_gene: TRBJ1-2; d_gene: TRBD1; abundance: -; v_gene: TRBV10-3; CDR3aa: CAISGGQDNGYTF; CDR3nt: TGTGCCATCAGTGGTGGACAGGACAATGGCTACACCTTC
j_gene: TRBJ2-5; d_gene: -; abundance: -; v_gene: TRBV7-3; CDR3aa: CASSLRARGRETQYF; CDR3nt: TGTGCCAGCAGCTTAAGGGCGAGAGGGAGAGAGACCCAGTACTTC
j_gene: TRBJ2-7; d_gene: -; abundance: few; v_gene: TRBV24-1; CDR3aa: CATSDSGHPDYEQYF; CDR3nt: TGTGCCACCAGTGATTCTGGACACCCTGACTACGAGCAGTACTTC
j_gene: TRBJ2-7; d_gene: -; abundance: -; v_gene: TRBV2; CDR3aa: CASRDRNSYEQYF; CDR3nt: TGTGCCAGCAGAGACAGGAACTCCTACGAGCAGTACTTC
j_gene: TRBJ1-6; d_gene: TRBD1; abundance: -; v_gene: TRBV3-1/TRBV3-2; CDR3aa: CASSPGTGEGSPLHF; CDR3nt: TGTGCCAGCAGCCCCGGGACAGGGGAAGGTTCACCCCTCCACTTT
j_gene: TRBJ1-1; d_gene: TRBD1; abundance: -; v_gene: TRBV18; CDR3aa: CASSQLPGTGDTEAFF; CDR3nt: TGTGCCAGCTCACAACTACCCGGGACAGGGGACACTGAAGCTTTCTTT
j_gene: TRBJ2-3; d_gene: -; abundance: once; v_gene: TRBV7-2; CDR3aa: CASRHPETGFKDTQYF; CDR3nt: TGTGCCAGCAGACACCCCGAAACAGGGTTTAAGGATACGCAGTATTTT
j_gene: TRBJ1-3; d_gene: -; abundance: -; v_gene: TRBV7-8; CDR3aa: CASSFGGSNGNTIYF; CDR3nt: TGTGCCAGCAGCTTTGGGGGCTCCAATGGAAACACCATATATTTT
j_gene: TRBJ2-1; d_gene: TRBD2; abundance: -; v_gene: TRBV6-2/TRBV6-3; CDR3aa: CASSAGLAGSDEQFF; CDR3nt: TGTGCCAGCAGCGCGGGACTAGCGGGAAGCGATGAGCAGTTCTTC
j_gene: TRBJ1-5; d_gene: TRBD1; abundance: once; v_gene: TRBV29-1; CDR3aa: CSPYRGSGQPQHF; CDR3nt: TGCAGCCCCTACAGGGGGTCCGGACAGCCCCAGCATTTT
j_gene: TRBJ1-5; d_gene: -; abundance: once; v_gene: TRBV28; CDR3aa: CASIPGRAVQPQHF; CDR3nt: TGTGCCAGCATACCGGGGAGAGCGGTTCAGCCCCAGCATTTT
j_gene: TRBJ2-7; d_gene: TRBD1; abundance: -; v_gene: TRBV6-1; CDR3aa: CASSGQGAEILYEQYF; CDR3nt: TGTGCCAGCAGTGGACAGGGGGCTGAGATTTTGTACGAGCAGTACTTC
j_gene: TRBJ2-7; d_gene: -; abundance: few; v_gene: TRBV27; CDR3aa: CASSLRGLWDEQYF; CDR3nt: TGTGCCAGCAGTTTAAGGGGCCTGTGGGACGAGCAGTACTTC
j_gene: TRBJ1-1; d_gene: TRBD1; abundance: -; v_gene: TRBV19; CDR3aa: CASSRETGVGTEAFF; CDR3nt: TGTGCCAGTAGTAGAGAGACAGGGGTGGGCACTGAAGCTTTCTTT
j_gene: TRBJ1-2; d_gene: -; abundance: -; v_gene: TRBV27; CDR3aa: CASSLYPPRQVQGYGYTF; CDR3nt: TGTGCCAGCAGTTTATATCCCCCCCGACAGGTCCAGGGGTATGGCTACACCTTC
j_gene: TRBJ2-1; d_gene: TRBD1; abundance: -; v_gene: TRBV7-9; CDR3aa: CASTKTTGQGAANEQFF; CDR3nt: TGTGCCAGCACCAAGACTACAGGACAGGGGGCGGCAAATGAGCAGTTCTTC
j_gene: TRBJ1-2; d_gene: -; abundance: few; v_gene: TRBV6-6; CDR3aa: CASSYSVPRHTYGYTF; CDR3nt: TGTGCCAGCAGTTACTCCGTCCCGAGACATACCTATGGCTACACCTTC
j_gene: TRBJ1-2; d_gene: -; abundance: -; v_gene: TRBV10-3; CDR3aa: CAIGKTTGNGYTF; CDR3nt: TGTGCCATCGGGAAAACTACAGGGAATGGCTACACCTTC
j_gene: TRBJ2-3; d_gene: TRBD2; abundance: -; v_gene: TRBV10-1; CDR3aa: CASSDPAGEMGDTQYF; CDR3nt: TGCGCCAGCAGTGACCCAGCGGGAGAGATGGGAGATACGCAGTATTTT
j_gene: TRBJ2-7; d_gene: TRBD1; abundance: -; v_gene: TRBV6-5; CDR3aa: CASRVPGTGVYEQYF; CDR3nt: TGTGCCAGCAGAGTACCCGGGACAGGGGTGTACGAGCAGTACTTC
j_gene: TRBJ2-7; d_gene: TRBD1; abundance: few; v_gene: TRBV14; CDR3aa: CASSLTGVLVNEQYF; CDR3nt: TGTGCCAGCAGTCTTACAGGGGTTCTTGTGAACGAGCAGTACTTC
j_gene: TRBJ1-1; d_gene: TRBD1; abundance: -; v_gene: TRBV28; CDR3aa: CASSLRNPPGQRF; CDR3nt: TGTGCCAGCAGTTTAAGGAATCCCCCGGGACAGAGGTTT
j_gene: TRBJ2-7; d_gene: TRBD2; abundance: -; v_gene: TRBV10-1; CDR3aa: CASSEVAGGYEQYF; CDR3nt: TGCGCCAGCAGTGAGGTAGCGGGAGGCTACGAGCAGTACTTC
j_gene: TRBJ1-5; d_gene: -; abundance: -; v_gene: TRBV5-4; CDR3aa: CASSLGGGGQPQHF; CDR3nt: TGTGCCAGCAGCCTAGGCGGCGGGGGCCAGCCCCAGCATTTT
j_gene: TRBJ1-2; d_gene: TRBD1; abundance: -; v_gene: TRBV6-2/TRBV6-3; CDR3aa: CASSYRQGNGYTF; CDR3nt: TGTGCCAGCAGTTACCGACAGGGAAATGGCTACACCTTC
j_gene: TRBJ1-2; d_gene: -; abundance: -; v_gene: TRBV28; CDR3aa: CASSPPRKGDYTF; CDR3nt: TGTGCCAGCAGCCCCCCCCGAAAAGGGGACTACACCTTC
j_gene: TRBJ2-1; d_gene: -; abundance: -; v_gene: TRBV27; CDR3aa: CASSFEGAYNEQFF; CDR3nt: TGTGCCAGCAGTTTTGAAGGGGCCTACAATGAGCAGTTCTTC
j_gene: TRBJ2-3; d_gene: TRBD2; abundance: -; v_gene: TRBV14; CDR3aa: CASSQDELAGWDTQYF; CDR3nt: TGTGCCAGCAGCCAAGATGAACTAGCGGGATGGGATACGCAGTATTTT
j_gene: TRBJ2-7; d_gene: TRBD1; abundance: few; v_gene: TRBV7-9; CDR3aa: CASSHEGQGGEQYF; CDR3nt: TGTGCCAGCAGTCACGAGGGACAGGGTGGCGAGCAGTACTTC
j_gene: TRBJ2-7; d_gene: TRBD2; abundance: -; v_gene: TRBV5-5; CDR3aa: CASSSRREAYEQYF; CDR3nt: TGTGCCAGCAGCTCACGCCGGGAGGCCTACGAGCAGTACTTC
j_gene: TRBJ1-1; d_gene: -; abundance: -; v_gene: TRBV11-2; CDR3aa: CASSSRGGGQTNTEAFF; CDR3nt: TGTGCCAGCAGCTCGAGGGGAGGGGGACAAACGAACACTGAAGCTTTCTTT
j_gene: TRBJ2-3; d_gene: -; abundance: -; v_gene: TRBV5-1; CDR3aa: CASSPRGPATDTQYF; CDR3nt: TGCGCCAGCAGCCCACGGGGTCCCGCCACAGATACGCAGTATTTT
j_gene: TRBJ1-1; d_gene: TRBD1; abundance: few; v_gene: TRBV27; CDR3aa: CASSILSRGQANTEAFF; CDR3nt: TGTGCCAGCTCTATACTGAGTAGGGGACAGGCTAACACTGAAGCTTTCTTT
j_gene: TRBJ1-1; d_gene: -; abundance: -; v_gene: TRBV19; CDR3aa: CASSFDSVGTEAFF; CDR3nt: TGTGCCAGTAGTTTTGACAGTGTTGGCACTGAAGCTTTCTTT
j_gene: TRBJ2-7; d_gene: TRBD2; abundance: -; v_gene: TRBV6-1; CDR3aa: CASSEVVAGSYEQYF; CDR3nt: TGTGCCAGCAGTGAAGTTGTAGCGGGTTCCTACGAGCAGTACTTC
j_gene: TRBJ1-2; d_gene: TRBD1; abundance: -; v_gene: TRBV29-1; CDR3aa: CSTYSQGQIYGYTF; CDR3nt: TGCAGCACCTACTCGCAGGGACAGATCTATGGCTACACCTTC
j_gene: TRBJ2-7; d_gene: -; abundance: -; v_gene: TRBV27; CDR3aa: CASRPQGLLDYEQYF; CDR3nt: TGTGCCAGCAGACCACAGGGACTATTGGACTACGAGCAGTACTTC
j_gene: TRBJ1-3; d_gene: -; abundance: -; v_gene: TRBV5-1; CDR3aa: CASSLGYRASGNTIYF; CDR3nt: TGCGCCAGCAGCTTGGGATACAGGGCCTCTGGAAACACCATATATTTT
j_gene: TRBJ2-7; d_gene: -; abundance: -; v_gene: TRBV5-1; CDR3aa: CASSLAYEQYF; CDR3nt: TGCGCCAGCAGCTTGGCATACGAGCAGTACTTC
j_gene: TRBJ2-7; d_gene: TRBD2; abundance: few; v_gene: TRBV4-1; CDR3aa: CASSQARGTSETYEQYF; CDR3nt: TGCGCCAGCAGCCAGGCGAGGGGGACTAGCGAGACCTACGAGCAGTACTTC
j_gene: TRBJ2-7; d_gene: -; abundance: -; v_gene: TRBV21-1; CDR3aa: CASTMTQPQKQYF; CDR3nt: TGTGCCAGCACTATGACACAGCCCCAAAAGCAGTACTTC
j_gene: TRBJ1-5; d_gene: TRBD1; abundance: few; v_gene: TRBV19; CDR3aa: CASSTLAQGNHQPQHF; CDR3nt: TGTGCCAGTAGTACCCTTGCACAGGGGAATCATCAGCCCCAGCATTTT